One sample yielded the 26 T cell receptor beta chains listed below, sequenced in a study of shared clonotypes between healthy human individuals. Assay used: immunoSEQ multiplex PCR; TCRdb lists only in-frame clones, some missing. Altogether some 980,000 clones are present, roughly 72% being singletons, with the ten largest covering over 1.3%. Sequencing was carried out using memory CD4+ T cells sorted from blood. Subset: CD45RA-negative fraction. The receptors here all came from a man aged 18 to 30 in good health.

This chain uses TRBV25-1 with TRBJ1-2; D call uncertain. Germline assignment: CDR1 MGHDK and CDR2 SYGVNS. The V end was cut by 5 bases, the J end by 7 bases, with 17 bases between. The CDR3 is 14 residues long. In DNA form, the CDR3 reads TGTGCCAGCAGTCCTAATGTGGCTGTTAGTGGCTACACCTTC. Translated: CASSPNVAVSGYTF.

V usage is TRBV10-1 and J usage is TRBJ2-2, with D possibly TRBD1 on 5 matching bases. The CDR3 runs to 16 residues. Looked up from germline, CDR1 is WNHNN and CDR2 is SYGVQD (reference sequence). With 2 bases removed from V and 3 bases from J, the gap between germline ends came to 13 bases. In DNA, the CDR3 is TGCGCCAGCAGTGAGGTCGGCAGGGTGGACACCGGGGAGCTGTTTTTT. The encoded protein is CASSEVGRVDTGELFF.

The chain's CDR3 is CASKMPGQGSEKLFF. The CDR3 nucleotides are TGTGCCAGCAAGATGCCGGGACAGGGGAGTGAAAAACTGTTTTTT. The chain is built from TRBV2 and TRBJ1-4; 10 nucleotides match TRBD1. J lost 7 bases, V lost 7 bases, and 9 bases had no gene match. CDR3 length: 15 amino acids. In germline, CDR1 is SNHLY, CDR2 FYNNEI.

The chain links TRBV21-1 to TRBJ1-2. TRBV21-1 is assigned pseudogene status. This CDR3 region has 18 residues. The CDR3 nucleotides are TGTGCCGCCACCGGGGGGGCGATGGTCTTCAGAGGTTTATGCGGCTACACCTTC. Amino acid sequence: CAATGGAMVFRGLCGYTF.

This sequence joins TRBV20-1 and TRBJ2-4; tentatively, D is TRBD1 (5 bases). The CDR3 has 11 residues. V was cut by 7 bases and J by 4 bases, with 8 bases left in between. Looked up from germline, CDR1 is DFQATT and CDR2 is SNEGSKA (reference sequence). The CDR3 protein is CSGGSKNIQYF. CDR3 coding DNA: TGCAGTGGGGGCAGTAAAAACATTCAGTACTTC.

The V gene is TRBV4-1, the J gene TRBJ1-1, with a weak D call TRBD1 (6 bases). Per germline, CDR1 MGHRA and CDR2 YSYEKL. The CDR3 spans 14 residues. Trimming took 2 bases from V and 6 from J, leaving 13 bases between them. CDR3 amino acids: CASSQSEQGSEAFF. The DNA of the CDR3 is TGCGCCAGCAGCCAAAGTGAACAGGGATCTGAAGCTTTCTTT.

A few counts support this clone. A read error may explain this, as a much larger clone is one base away. This same CDR3 is encoded by further DNA sequences in the sample. V and J are TRBV18 and TRBJ1-1; D remains unclear. V was pared by 3 bases and J by 0 bases, with 5 bases between. CDR3 length: 13 residues. Germline lookup yields CDR1 KGHSH and CDR2 LQKENI. DNA for the CDR3: TGTGCCAGCTCACCTACCCTGAACACTGAAGCTTTCTTT. Amino acid sequence: CASSPTLNTEAFF.

Only a few counts were recorded for this clone. This chain uses TRBV30 with TRBJ2-5; perhaps TRBD2 as D (6 bases). There are 14 residues in the CDR3. CDR1 GTSNPN and CDR2 SVGIG come from the germline V gene (reference sequence). The V gene lost 3 bases and the J gene lost 5 bases, with 16 bases spanning the gap. Here the CDR3 DNA reads TGTGCCTGGAGCTCTCTGGCGGGGCTGGAGACCCAGTACTTC. Protein: CAWSSLAGLETQYF.

V and J are TRBV28 and TRBJ1-6; 8 positions match TRBD1. This CDR3 has 16 amino acids. V gave up 2 bases and J gave up 6 bases; unmatched junction bases: 6. Germline V gene data show CDR1 as MDHEN and CDR2 as SYDVKM. Here the CDR3 reads CASSLPSTGGNSPLHF. CDR3 DNA: TGTGCCAGCAGTTTACCCTCAACAGGGGGTAATTCACCCCTCCACTTT.

The CDR3 loop reads CASSRGEGPYNEQFF. For the CDR3, the DNA is TGTGCCAGCAGTCGAGGGGAGGGGCCCTACAATGAGCAGTTCTTC. The chain combines TRBV2 with TRBJ2-1; 7 bases are a match to TRBD2. CDR1 is SNHLY, CDR2 FYNNEI, per germline. The V gene end was trimmed by 5 bases and the J gene end by 2 bases; junction bases not matched to a gene: 6. The CDR3 is 15 residues long.

The chain is built from TRBV15 and TRBJ1-5; TRBD1 is a possible D gene (5 bases). The germline V gene has CDR1 LNHNV and CDR2 YYDKDF (reference sequence). CDR3 size: 15 residues. The germline V and J ends were trimmed by 2 bases and 6 bases, with 14 bases remaining between them. CDR3 coding DNA: TGTGCCACCAGCAGATTTCAGGGAAGCGGTCAGCCCCAGCATTTT. This translates into CATSRFQGSGQPQHF.

V usage is TRBV2 and J usage is TRBJ2-3; 11 nucleotides match TRBD2. CDR1 SNHLY and CDR2 FYNNEI come from the germline V gene. The V gene end was trimmed by 6 bases and the J gene end by 4 bases; junction bases not matched to a gene: 6. The CDR3 contains 15 residues. In DNA form, the CDR3 reads TGTGCCAGCAGCCCGACTAGCGGGAAAGCAGATACGCAGTATTTT. Protein sequence: CASSPTSGKADTQYF. Full variable domain (remainder filled in from reference TRBV2 and TRBJ2-3): EPEVTQTPSHQVTQMGQEVILRCVPISNHLYFYWYRQILGQKVEFLVSFYNNEISEKSEIFDDQFSVERPDGSNFTLKIRSTKLEDSAMYFCASSPTSGKADTQYFGPGTRLTVL.

This clone was seen a single time. This sequence joins TRBV6-5 and TRBJ1-6; D is ambiguous. Trimming pared 7 bases from V and 6 bases from J, leaving 16 bases between. This CDR3 spans 15 amino acids. Germline CDR1 and CDR2: MNHEY and SVGAGI. CDR3 sequence: CASKTEGEPNSPLHF. The CDR3 DNA sequence: TGTGCCAGCAAGACTGAGGGAGAACCTAATTCACCCCTCCACTTT.

This clone was observed a few times. The chain has TRBV27 and TRBJ1-2; D not certain. The germline CDR1 and CDR2 sequences are MNHEY and SMNVEV (reference sequence). The V gene lost 3 bases and the J gene lost 5 bases, with 1 base spanning the gap. The CDR3 spans 10 residues. The CDR3 loop is CASSFYGYTF. In DNA, the CDR3 is TGTGCCAGCAGTTTTTATGGCTACACCTTC.

For this clone: Mismatch with germline at one junction end may stem from a read error. CDR3 DNA: TGTGCTAGCAGCTTAGATGATAAGGTGCAGTTCTTC. Translation: CASSLDDKVQFF. This rearrangement joins TRBV7-7 to TRBJ2-1; D unresolved. Germline CDR1 and CDR2: SSHAT and FNYEAQ (reference sequence). The CDR3 spans 12 residues.

The rearrangement links TRBV9 to TRBJ2-1; 10 bases line up with TRBD2. The CDR3 is made up of 16 amino acids. Germline V gives CDR1 SGDLS, CDR2 YYNGEE. Unmatched junction bases numbered 9, after V lost 0 bases and J lost 9 bases. DNA for the CDR3: TGTGCCAGCAGCGTAGGGTTTCTAGCGGGAGAGGGTGAGCAGTTCTTC. It encodes CASSVGFLAGEGEQFF.

This clone was seen a handful of times. The V and J genes are TRBV30 and TRBJ2-7; D might be TRBD2 (6 bases). The CDR3 is 14 amino acids. Germline assignment: CDR1 GTSNPN and CDR2 SVGIG (reference sequence). V lost 0 bases and J 2 bases, leaving 11 bases between the germline ends. CDR3 coding DNA: TGTGCCTGGAGTGTGGAGGGCGGCGCCTACGAGCAGTACTTC. It translates to CAWSVEGGAYEQYF.

The chain employs TRBV7-2 and TRBJ1-6; TRBD1 aligns across 9 bases. V lost 6 bases and J lost 7; bases outside the gene matches: 10. CDR3 length equals 16 residues. Germline V gives CDR1 SGHTA, CDR2 FQGNSA. CDR3 DNA: TGTGCCAGCAGGCGACCGGGACAGGGAAACAATTCACCCCTCCACTTT. As protein: CASRRPGQGNNSPLHF.

The rearrangement joins TRBV7-2 to TRBJ2-1, with no clear D. The V end lost 1 base, the J end lost 0 bases, and 10 bases lay between the germline ends. In germline, CDR1 is SGHTA, CDR2 FQGNSA. The CDR3 contains 16 residues. The CDR3 DNA reads TGTGCCAGCAGCTTAGTTCTAGACGCCTCCTACAATGAGCAGTTCTTC. Its protein is CASSLVLDASYNEQFF.

A few counts support this clone. The chain has TRBV6-6 and TRBJ1-1; D gene unclear. The CDR3 consists of 12 residues. Germline values: CDR1 MNHNY, CDR2 SVGAGI (reference sequence). Trimming shortened V by 5 bases and J by 7 bases, and 11 bases separated the two germline ends. This CDR3 reads CASSGQQYEAFF. In DNA form, the CDR3 reads TGTGCCAGCAGTGGGCAACAATATGAAGCTTTCTTT.

The V gene is TRBV6-1, the J gene TRBJ2-5, with 8 bases lining up with TRBD1. V lost 6 bases to trimming and J lost 5 bases; unmatched junction nucleotides: 8. The CDR3 covers 14 residues. Germline lookup yields CDR1 MNHNS and CDR2 SASEGT. The CDR3: CASSYDRGLETQYF. Written as DNA, the CDR3 is TGTGCCAGCAGCTATGACAGGGGCTTGGAGACCCAGTACTTC.

J is TRBJ2-3 and V is TRBV27; 9 nucleotides align to TRBD2. The germline V gene has CDR1 MNHEY and CDR2 SMNVEV (reference sequence). V shed 1 base and J 3 bases; nucleotides not matched to a gene: 11. The CDR3 consists of 18 residues. This CDR3 reads CASSLYLDAGGRTDTQYF. As DNA, the CDR3 is TGTGCCAGCAGTTTATATCTGGACGCGGGAGGGCGTACAGATACGCAGTATTTT.

The V gene is TRBV9, the J gene TRBJ2-1, with D possibly being TRBD2 (5 bases). Germline-derived CDR1 and CDR2 are SGDLS and YYNGEE. The CDR3 length is 15 residues. Trimming left V 0 bases short and J 7 bases short, with 14 bases between. For the CDR3, the DNA is TGTGCCAGCAGCGTAGGGGGTAGCGTCTCTAATGAGCAGTTCTTC. Amino acids: CASSVGGSVSNEQFF. The full variable domain, completed using reference TRBV9 and TRBJ2-1, is DSGVTQTPKHLITATGQRVTLRCSPRSGDLSVYWYQQSLDQGLQFLIQYYNGEERAKGNILERFSAQQFPDLHSELNLSSLELGDSALYFCASSVGGSVSNEQFFGPGTRLTVL.

The table lists this clone with a few counts. This chain joins TRBV5-1 and TRBJ1-1, with D uncertain. The CDR3 sequence is 14 residues long. Germline lookup yields CDR1 SGHRS and CDR2 YFSETQ. V lost 4 bases and J 1 base, leaving 11 bases between the germline ends. For the CDR3, the DNA is TGCGCCAGCAGCCCATCGGTAGGGAACACTGAAGCTTTCTTT. Its protein is CASSPSVGNTEAFF.

J is TRBJ2-1 and V is TRBV6-5; a weak D match, TRBD2 (5 bases). The CDR3 has 13 residues. Germline CDR1 reads MNHEY; CDR2 reads SVGAGI. The V and J ends lost 4 bases and 5 bases respectively, with 9 bases between them. CDR3 protein: CASSSGIDNEQFF. CDR3 coding DNA: TGTGCCAGCAGTTCGGGGATAGACAATGAGCAGTTCTTC.

The gene calls are TRBV6-6 and TRBJ2-7, with TRBD1 matching 10 bases. With 6 bases clipped from V and 5 bases from J, the junction kept 7 bases outside the gene matches. This CDR3 is built from 14 residues. CDR1 is MNHNY and CDR2 is SVGAGI in the germline V gene (reference sequence). The CDR3 region has the DNA TGTGCCAGCAGAAGACAGGGGGCTCGAGACGAGCAGTACTTC. This translates into CASRRQGARDEQYF.